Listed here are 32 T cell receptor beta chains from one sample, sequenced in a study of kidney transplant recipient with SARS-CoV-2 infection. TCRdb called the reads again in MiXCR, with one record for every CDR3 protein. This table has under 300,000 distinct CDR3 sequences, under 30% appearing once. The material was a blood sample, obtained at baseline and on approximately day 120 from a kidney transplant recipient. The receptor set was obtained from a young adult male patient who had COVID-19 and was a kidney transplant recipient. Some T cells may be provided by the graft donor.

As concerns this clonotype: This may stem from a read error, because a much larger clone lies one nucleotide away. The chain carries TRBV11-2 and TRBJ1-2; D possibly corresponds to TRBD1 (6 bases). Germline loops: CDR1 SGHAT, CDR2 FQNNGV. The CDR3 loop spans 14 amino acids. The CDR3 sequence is CANSLPGGYYGYTF. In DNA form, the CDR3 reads TGTGCCAACAGCTTACCGGGGGGCTACTATGGCTACACCTTC.

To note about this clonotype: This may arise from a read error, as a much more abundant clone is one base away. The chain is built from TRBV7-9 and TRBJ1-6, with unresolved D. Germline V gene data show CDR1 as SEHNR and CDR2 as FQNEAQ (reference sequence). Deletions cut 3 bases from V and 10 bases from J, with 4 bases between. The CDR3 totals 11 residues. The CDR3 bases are TGTGCCAGCAGCTTGGGGTCACCCCTCCACTTT. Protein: CASSLGSPLHF.

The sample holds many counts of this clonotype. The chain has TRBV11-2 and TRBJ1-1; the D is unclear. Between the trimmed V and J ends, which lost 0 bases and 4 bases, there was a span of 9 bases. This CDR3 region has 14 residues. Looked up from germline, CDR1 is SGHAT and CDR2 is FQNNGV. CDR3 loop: CASSLDRSGTEAFF. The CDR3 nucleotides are TGTGCCAGCAGCTTAGACAGGTCGGGCACTGAAGCTTTCTTT.

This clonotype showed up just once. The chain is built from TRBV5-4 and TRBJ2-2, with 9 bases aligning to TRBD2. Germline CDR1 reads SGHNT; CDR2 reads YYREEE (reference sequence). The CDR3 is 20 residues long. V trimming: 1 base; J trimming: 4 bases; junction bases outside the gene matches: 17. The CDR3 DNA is TGTGCCAGCAGCTTGAGACGCCTAGCGGGAAATTTACTGAGCACCGGGGAGCTGTTTTTT. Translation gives CASSLRRLAGNLLSTGELFF. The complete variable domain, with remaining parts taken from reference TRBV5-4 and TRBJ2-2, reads ETGVTQSPTHLIKTRGQQVTLRCSSQSGHNTVSWYQQALGQGPQFIFQYYREEENGRGNFPPRFSGLQFPNYSSELNVNALELDDSALYLCASSLRRLAGNLLSTGELFFGEGSRLTVL.

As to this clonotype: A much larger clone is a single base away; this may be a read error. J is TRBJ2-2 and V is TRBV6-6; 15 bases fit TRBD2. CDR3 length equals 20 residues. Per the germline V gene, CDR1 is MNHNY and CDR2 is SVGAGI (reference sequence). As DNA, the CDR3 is TGTACCAGCCGTACCTCCGGACTAGCGGGGGGGCGAGATAACACCGGGGAGCTGTTTTTT. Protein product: CTSRTSGLAGGRDNTGELFF.

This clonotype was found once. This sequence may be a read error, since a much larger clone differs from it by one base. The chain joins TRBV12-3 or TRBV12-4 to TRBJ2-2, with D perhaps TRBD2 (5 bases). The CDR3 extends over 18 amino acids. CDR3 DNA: TGTGCCAGCAGTTTGTTACTAGAACTAACCGCGAACACCGGGAAGCTGTTTTTT. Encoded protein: CASSLLLELTANTGKLFF.

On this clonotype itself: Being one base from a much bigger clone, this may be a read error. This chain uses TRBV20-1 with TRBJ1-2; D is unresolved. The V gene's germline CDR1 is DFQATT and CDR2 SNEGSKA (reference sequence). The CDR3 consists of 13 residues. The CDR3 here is CNARDHLGPGYTF. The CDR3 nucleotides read TGCAATGCTAGAGACCATCTTGGGCCCGGCTACACCTTC.

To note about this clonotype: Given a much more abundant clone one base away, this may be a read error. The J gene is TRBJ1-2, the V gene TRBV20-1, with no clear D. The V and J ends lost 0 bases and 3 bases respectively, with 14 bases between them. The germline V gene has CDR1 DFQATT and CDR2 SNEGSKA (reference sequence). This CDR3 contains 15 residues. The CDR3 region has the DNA TGCAGTGCTAGAGATTTGGAGACATATTACTATGGCTACACCTTC. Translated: CSARDLETYYYGYTF.

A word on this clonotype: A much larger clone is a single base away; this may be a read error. CDR3 sequence reads: CAGSPSVTAGNTIYF. CDR3 nucleotide sequence: TGTGCCGGCAGCCCCAGTGTGACGGCTGGAAACACCATATATTTT. J is TRBJ1-3 and V is TRBV9; D is uncertain. The CDR3 has 15 residues. Germline V lookup: CDR1 SGDLS, CDR2 YYNGEE. The complete variable domain, with remaining parts taken from reference TRBV9 and TRBJ1-3, reads DSGVTQTPKHLITATGQRVTLRCSPRSGDLSVYWYQQSLDQGLQFLIQYYNGEERAKGNILERFSAQQFPDLHSELNLSSLELGDSALYFCAGSPSVTAGNTIYFGEGSWLTVV.

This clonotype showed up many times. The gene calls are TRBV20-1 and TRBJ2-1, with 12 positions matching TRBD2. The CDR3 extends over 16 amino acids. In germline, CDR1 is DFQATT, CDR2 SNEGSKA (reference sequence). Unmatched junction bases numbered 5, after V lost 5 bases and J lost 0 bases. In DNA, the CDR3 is TGCAGTGCTCGTCTAGCGGGAGGGCCCTCCTACAATGAGCAGTTCTTC. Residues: CSARLAGGPSYNEQFF.

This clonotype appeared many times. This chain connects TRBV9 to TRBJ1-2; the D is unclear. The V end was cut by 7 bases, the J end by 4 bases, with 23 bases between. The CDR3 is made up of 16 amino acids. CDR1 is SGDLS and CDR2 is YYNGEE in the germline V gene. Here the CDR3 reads CASVVMYSRKTYGYTF. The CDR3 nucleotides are TGTGCCAGCGTAGTCATGTACTCAAGAAAGACCTATGGCTACACCTTC.

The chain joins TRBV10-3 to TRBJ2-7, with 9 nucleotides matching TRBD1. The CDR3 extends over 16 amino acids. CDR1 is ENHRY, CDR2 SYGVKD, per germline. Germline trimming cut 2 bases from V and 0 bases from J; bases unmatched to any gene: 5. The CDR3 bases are TGTGCCATCAGTGAGGCAGGGACAGGGAGCTCCTACGAGCAGTACTTC. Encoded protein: CAISEAGTGSSYEQYF.

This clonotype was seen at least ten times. CDR3 coding DNA: TGTGCCGCACTGGACAGGGGGCTTGGAGAGACCCAGTACTTC. Translating it yields CAALDRGLGETQYF. The chain links TRBV6-5 to TRBJ2-5, with 11 bases aligning to TRBD1. Germline V gene lookup returns CDR1 MNHEY and CDR2 SVGAGI. V gave up 11 bases and J gave up 4 bases; unmatched junction bases: 9. There are 14 residues in the CDR3.

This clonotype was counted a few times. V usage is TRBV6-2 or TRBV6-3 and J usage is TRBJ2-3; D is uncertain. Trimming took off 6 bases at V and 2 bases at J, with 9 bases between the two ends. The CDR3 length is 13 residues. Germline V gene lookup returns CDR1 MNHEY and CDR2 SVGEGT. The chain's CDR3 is CASSRGATDTQYF. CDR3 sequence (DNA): TGTGCCAGCAGCCGTGGTGCCACAGATACGCAGTATTTT.

In DNA form, the CDR3 reads TGTGCCAGCAGCAAAACAAGGACAGCCGGAACAGATACGCAGTATTTT. It yields the protein CASSKTRTAGTDTQYF. The V and J genes are TRBV21-1 and TRBJ2-3; the table gives TRBD1 as D, unverified against the DNA. TRBV21-1 is annotated as a pseudogene. The CDR3 has 16 amino acids.

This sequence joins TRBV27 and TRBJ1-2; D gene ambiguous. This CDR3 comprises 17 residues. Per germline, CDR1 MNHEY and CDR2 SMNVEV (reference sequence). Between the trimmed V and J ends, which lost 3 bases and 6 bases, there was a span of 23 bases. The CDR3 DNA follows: TGTGCCAGCAGTTTGCGTGATCCTGGCCGAAAGACCCATGGCTACACCTTC. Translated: CASSLRDPGRKTHGYTF.

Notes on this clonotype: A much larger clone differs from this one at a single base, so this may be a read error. CDR3 sequence (DNA): TGTGCTAGTGGTTTTTCACGTTTGCAGGGAAAGACCTATGGCTACACCTTC. Residues: CASGFSRLQGKTYGYTF. The chain couples TRBV12-5 to TRBJ1-2; maybe TRBD1 (5 bases). The CDR3 runs to 17 residues. Germline CDR1 and CDR2: LGHNT and FRNRAP. V lost 3 bases, J lost 4 bases, and 21 bases lay in between.

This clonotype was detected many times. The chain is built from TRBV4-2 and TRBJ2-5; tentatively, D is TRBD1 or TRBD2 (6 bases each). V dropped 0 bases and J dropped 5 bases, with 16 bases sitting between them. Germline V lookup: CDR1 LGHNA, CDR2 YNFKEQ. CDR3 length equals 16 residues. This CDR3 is CASSQEGGGTGETQYF. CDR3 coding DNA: TGTGCCAGCAGCCAAGAAGGAGGGGGGACGGGGGAGACCCAGTACTTC.

The CDR3 protein is CASSSERGRFF. The DNA of the CDR3 is TGTGCCAGTAGTTCAGAGCGGGGTCGGTTCTTC. The chain carries TRBV19 and TRBJ2-1; the match to TRBD2 covers 7 bases. The CDR3 contains 11 residues. The V gene's germline CDR1 is LNHDA and CDR2 SQIVND (reference sequence). The V segment lost 5 bases and the J segment 15 bases; nucleotides outside the gene matches: 7.

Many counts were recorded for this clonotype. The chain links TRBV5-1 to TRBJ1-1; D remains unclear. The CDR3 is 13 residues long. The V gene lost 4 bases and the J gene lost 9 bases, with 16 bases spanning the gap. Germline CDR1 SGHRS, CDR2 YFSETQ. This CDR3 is CASSAGPREKAFF. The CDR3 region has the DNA TGCGCCAGCAGCGCCGGGCCTCGGGAAAAAGCTTTCTTT.

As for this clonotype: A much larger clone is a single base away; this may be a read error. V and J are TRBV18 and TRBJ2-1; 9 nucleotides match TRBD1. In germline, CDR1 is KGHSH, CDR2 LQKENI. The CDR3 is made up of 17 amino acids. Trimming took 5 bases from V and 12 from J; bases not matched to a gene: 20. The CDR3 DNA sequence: TGTGCCAGCTCATCCACGACAGGGGGGGCCACGGCCTCCGGGCAGTTCTTC. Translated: CASSSTTGGATASGQFF.

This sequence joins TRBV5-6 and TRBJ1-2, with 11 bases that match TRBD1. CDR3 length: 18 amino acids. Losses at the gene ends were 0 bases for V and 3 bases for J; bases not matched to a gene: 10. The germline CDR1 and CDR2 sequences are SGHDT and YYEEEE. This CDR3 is CASSLGPGQGELYYGYTF. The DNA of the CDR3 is TGTGCCAGCAGCTTGGGACCGGGACAGGGGGAGTTGTACTATGGCTACACCTTC.

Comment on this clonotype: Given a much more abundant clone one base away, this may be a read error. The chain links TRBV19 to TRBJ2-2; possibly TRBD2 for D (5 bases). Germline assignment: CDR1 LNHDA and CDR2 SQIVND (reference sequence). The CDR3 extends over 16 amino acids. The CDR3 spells CASRPGAGLNTGEPFF. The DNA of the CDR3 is TGTGCCAGTCGCCCCGGAGCCGGACTTAACACCGGGGAGCCGTTTTTT.

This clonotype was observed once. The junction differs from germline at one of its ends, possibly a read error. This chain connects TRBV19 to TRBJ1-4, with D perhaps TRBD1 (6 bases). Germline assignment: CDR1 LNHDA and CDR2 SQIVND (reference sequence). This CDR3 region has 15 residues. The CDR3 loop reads CASSPGRGRFEKPFF. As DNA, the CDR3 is TGTGCCAGTAGTCCCGGACGGGGGCGTTTTGAAAAACCGTTTTTT.

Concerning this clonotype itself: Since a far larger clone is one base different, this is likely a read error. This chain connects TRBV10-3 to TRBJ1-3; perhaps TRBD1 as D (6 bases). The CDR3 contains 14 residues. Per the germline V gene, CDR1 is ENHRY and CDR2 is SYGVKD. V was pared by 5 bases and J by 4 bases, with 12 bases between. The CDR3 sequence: CAISSTGLGNTIYF. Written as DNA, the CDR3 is TGTGCCATCAGTTCAACAGGGTTAGGAAACACCATATATTTT.

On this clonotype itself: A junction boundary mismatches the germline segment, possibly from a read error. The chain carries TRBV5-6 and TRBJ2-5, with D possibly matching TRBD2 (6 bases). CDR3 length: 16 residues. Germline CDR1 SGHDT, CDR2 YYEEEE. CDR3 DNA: TGTGCCGGCAGCCCCGGGGGTAGCTGGGCCCAAGAGACCCAGTACTTC. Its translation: CAGSPGGSWAQETQYF.

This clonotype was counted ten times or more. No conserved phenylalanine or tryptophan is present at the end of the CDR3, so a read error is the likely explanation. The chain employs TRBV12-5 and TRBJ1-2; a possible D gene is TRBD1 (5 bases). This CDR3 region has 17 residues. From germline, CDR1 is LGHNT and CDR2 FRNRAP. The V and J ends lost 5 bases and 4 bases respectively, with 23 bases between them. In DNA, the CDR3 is TGTGCTAGTGGTCTCCTTAGTTTGCAGGGAAAGACCTATGGCTACACCGTC. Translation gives CASGLLSLQGKTYGYTV.

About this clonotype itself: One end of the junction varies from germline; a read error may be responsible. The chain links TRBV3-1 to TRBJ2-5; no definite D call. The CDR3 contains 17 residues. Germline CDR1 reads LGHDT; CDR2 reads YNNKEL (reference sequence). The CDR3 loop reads CANSTVGPISFSETQYF. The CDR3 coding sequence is TGTGCCAACAGCACAGTGGGTCCCATTTCTTTCTCTGAGACCCAGTACTTC.

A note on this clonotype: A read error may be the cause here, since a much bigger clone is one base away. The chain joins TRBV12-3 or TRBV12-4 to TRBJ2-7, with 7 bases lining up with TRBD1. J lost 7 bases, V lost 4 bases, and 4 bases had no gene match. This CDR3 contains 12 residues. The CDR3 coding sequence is TGTGCCAGCAGTTACAGGGGCGAGGAGCAGTACTTC. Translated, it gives CASSYRGEEQYF.

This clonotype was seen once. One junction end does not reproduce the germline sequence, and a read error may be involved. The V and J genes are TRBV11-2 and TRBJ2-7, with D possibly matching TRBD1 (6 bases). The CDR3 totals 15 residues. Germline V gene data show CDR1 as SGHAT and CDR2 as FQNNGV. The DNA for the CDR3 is TGCGCCAGCAGCTTATTAATAAACAGGGCTTACGAGCGGTACTTC. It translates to CASSLLINRAYERYF.

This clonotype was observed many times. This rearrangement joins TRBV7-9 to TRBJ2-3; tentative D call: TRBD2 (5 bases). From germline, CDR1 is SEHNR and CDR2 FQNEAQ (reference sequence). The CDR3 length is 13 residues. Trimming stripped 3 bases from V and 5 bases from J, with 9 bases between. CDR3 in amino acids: CASSFLRGDTQYF. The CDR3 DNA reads TGTGCCAGCAGCTTTCTTCGGGGAGATACGCAGTATTTT.

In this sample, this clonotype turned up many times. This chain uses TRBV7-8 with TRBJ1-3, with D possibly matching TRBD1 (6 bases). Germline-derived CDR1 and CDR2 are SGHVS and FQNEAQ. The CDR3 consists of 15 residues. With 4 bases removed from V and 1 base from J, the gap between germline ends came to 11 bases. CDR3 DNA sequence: TGTGCCAGCAGCTCGGTAGGGACATCTGGAAACACCATATATTTT. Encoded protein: CASSSVGTSGNTIYF.